This T cell receptor (beta chain) was profiled in a study of follicular helper T cells after annual influenza vaccination. Some clones are missing from TCRdb's copy, which holds only in-frame ones; the method was immunoSEQ multiplex PCR. The sample lists about 10,000 clones, around four fifths occurring once. This clone was seen a single time. The CDR3 is 17 amino acids. The sample's time point: 2015-2016 season, 7 days after influenza vaccination. The starting material was CXCR5- memory CD4+ T cells sorted from blood, obtained 7 days after influenza vaccination. The TCR was taken from an adult who received the influenza vaccine. This chain joins TRBV21-1 and TRBJ1-5; the DNA was not used to check the table's D call, TRBD1. TRBV21-1 is designated a pseudogene. This chain's CDR3 is CASSKAGSDRGIQPQHF. The CDR3 bases are TGTGCCAGCAGCAAAGCGGGGTCAGACAGGGGGATTCAGCCCCAGCATTTT.